One and the same sample provided the 25 T cell receptor beta chains below, sequenced in a study of shared clonotypes between healthy human individuals. The protocol was immunoSEQ multiplex PCR, while the TCRdb copy is restricted to in-frame clones and leaves out a portion. The sample gives about 1 million clones, around 76% of which show up once; about 1.4% is in the top ten. The specimen sequenced was memory CD4+ T cells sorted from blood. Specified subset: CD45RA-negative fraction. These receptors came from a man between 18 and 35 years old in good health.

The J gene is TRBJ2-3, the V gene TRBV6-1; either TRBD1 or TRBD2 may supply D (5 bases each). The CDR3 totals 14 residues. CDR1 and CDR2 (germline): MNHNS, SASEGT. Deletions cut 6 bases from V and 2 bases from J, with 12 bases between. This CDR3 is CASRGGGITDTQYF. The CDR3 DNA follows: TGTGCCAGCAGGGGTGGGGGAATCACAGATACGCAGTATTTT.

The CDR3 protein is CASSTGQGNEKLFF. CDR3 in DNA: TGCGCCAGCAGCACGGGACAGGGTAATGAAAAACTGTTTTTT. This sequence joins TRBV5-1 and TRBJ1-4; the match to TRBD1 covers 9 bases. This CDR3 has 14 amino acids. Germline CDR1 is SGHRS and CDR2 is YFSETQ. V shed 4 bases and J 4 bases; nucleotides not matched to a gene: 2.

This chain links TRBV5-1 with TRBJ2-3, with TRBD1 matching over 8 bases. The length of the CDR3 is 16 residues. CDR1 is SGHRS, CDR2 YFSETQ, per germline. V lost 3 bases and J lost 1; bases outside the gene matches: 7. The CDR3 DNA is TGCGCCAGCAGCTGGGCAGGGGGACAGGGCACAGATACGCAGTATTTT. It codes for CASSWAGGQGTDTQYF.

This rearrangement joins TRBV10-3 to TRBJ2-7; D remains ambiguous. V was clipped by 8 bases and J by 0 bases, with 8 bases between them. The germline CDR1 and CDR2 sequences are ENHRY and SYGVKD. The CDR3 contains 12 residues. CDR3 region: CAIGPSSYEQYF. Written as DNA, the CDR3 is TGTGCCATCGGCCCGAGCTCCTACGAGCAGTACTTC.

This chain links TRBV28 with TRBJ1-3, with D perhaps TRBD1 (5 bases). This CDR3 has 16 residues. Germline assignment: CDR1 MDHEN and CDR2 SYDVKM. Trimming shortened V by 5 bases and J by 0 bases, and 14 bases separated the two germline ends. CDR3 region: CASSPPRGSSGNTIYF. CDR3 DNA sequence: TGTGCCAGCAGTCCCCCGCGGGGCTCCTCTGGAAACACCATATATTTT.

This clone was recorded only once. The CDR3 loop reads CASSDLAGGLYF. CDR3 DNA sequence: TGTGCCAGCAGCGATCTAGCGGGGGGCTTGTATTTT. The genes are TRBV6-6 and TRBJ2-3, with TRBD2 matching over 11 bases. Germline V gene sequence: CDR1 MNHNY, CDR2 SVGAGI (reference sequence). The trim removed 6 bases at V and 14 bases at J, leaving 7 bases unmatched. The CDR3 consists of 12 residues.

Note on this clone: This may be a read error, as it is one base from a much larger clone. The sample has other DNA sequences that encode this CDR3 too. The J gene is TRBJ1-6, the V gene TRBV11-2, with 10 bases lining up with TRBD1. CDR1 is SGHAT, CDR2 FQNNGV, per germline. Losses at the gene ends were 3 bases for V and 7 bases for J; bases not matched to a gene: 0. This CDR3 is built from 14 residues. As DNA, the CDR3 is TGTGCCAGCAGCTTGGGACAGGGGAATTCACCCCTCCACTTT. Encoded protein: CASSLGQGNSPLHF.

The chain joins TRBV5-3 to TRBJ1-5; D is ambiguous. TRBV5-3 is filed as an ORF, its function uncertain. This CDR3 has 15 residues. Trimming shortened V by 4 bases and J by 2 bases, and 13 bases separated the two germline ends. The CDR3 DNA follows: TGTGCCAGAAGCCCACGAGATCAGGGCAATCAGCCCCAGCATTTT. Protein product: CARSPRDQGNQPQHF.

This chain uses TRBV12-5 with TRBJ2-7; 9 bases are shared with TRBD2. Trimming took 5 bases from V and 7 from J; bases not matched to a gene: 9. Germline V gene lookup returns CDR1 LGHNT and CDR2 FRNRAP. The CDR3 sequence is 14 residues long. The CDR3 DNA reads as TGTGCTAGTGGTCCTATAGCGGGGGCGTCTGAGCAGTACTTC. Amino acids: CASGPIAGASEQYF.

The V and J genes are TRBV30 and TRBJ2-1; D not certain. V was clipped by 1 base and J by 3 bases, with 7 bases between them. Germline V gene lookup returns CDR1 GTSNPN and CDR2 SVGIG (reference sequence). The CDR3 is made up of 13 amino acids. CDR3 sequence: CAWSGSVYNEQFF. Here the CDR3 DNA reads TGTGCCTGGAGTGGCTCCGTCTACAATGAGCAGTTCTTC.

V and J are TRBV28 and TRBJ2-5, with D tentatively TRBD1 (6 bases). The ends were cut back, 5 bases at V and 5 bases at J, with 12 bases in the middle. The CDR3 totals 13 residues. The germline V gene encodes CDR1 MDHEN and CDR2 SYDVKM. The CDR3, as DNA: TGTGCCAGCAGTCCCCAGGGGTTGGAGACCCAGTACTTC. Translating gives CASSPQGLETQYF.

The V gene is TRBV19, the J gene TRBJ1-2; unclear D gene. V lost 3 bases and J lost 0, with 8 bases in between. CDR3 length: 14 residues. CDR1 is LNHDA, CDR2 SQIVND, per germline (reference sequence). Written as DNA, the CDR3 is TGTGCCAGTAGTATGGGCAACCCTAACTATGGCTACACCTTC. It specifies CASSMGNPNYGYTF.

The V gene is TRBV5-1, the J gene TRBJ2-3, with D uncertain. This CDR3 contains 16 residues. Germline V CDR1 and CDR2: SGHRS, YFSETQ. Trimming removed 5 bases from V and 2 bases from J, with 18 bases in between. The CDR3 DNA sequence: TGCGCCAGCAGAATGGTTTCCGGTGTGTACACAGATACGCAGTATTTT. Translation: CASRMVSGVYTDTQYF.

In regard to this clone: This sequence may be a read error, since a much larger clone differs from it by one base. V gene TRBV6-1 combines with J gene TRBJ2-7, with D uncertain. Trimming cost V 11 bases and J 4 bases, with 21 bases left between them. CDR1 is MNHNS and CDR2 is SASEGT in the germline V gene. The CDR3 loop spans 14 amino acids. In DNA, the CDR3 is TGTGCCGGCACCCGGAACGACATCTATTACGAGCAGTACTTC. It encodes CAGTRNDIYYEQYF.

This rearrangement joins TRBV4-1 to TRBJ2-6, with D perhaps matching TRBD1 or TRBD2 (5 bases each). V dropped 4 bases and J dropped 0 bases, with 16 bases sitting between them. Per germline, CDR1 MGHRA and CDR2 YSYEKL. This CDR3 spans 18 amino acids. CDR3 region: CASSRGPPPPSGANVLTF. The CDR3 DNA follows: TGCGCCAGCAGCCGGGGACCTCCGCCCCCCTCTGGGGCCAACGTCCTGACTTTC.

The table lists this clone with a count of one. The chain links TRBV11-2 to TRBJ1-3; D is uncertain. The CDR3 runs to 15 residues. Germline V CDR1 and CDR2: SGHAT, FQNNGV. The germline V and J ends were trimmed by 2 bases and 0 bases, with 8 bases remaining between them. CDR3 protein: CASSLFGDSGNTIYF. The DNA of the CDR3 is TGTGCCAGCAGCTTATTTGGGGACTCTGGAAACACCATATATTTT. The entire variable domain, with the rest obtained from reference TRBV11-2 and TRBJ1-3, is as follows: EAGVAQSPRYKIIEKRQSVAFWCNPISGHATLYWYQQILGQGPKLLIQFQNNGVVDDSQLPKDRFSAERLKGVDSTLKIQPAKLEDSAVYLCASSLFGDSGNTIYFGEGSWLTVV.

The chain employs TRBV2 and TRBJ2-2; 13 bases are a match to TRBD2. The CDR3 loop spans 16 amino acids. The germline CDR1 and CDR2 sequences are SNHLY and FYNNEI. The junction had 2 bases not matched to a gene; V was cut back by 6 bases and J by 1 base. The CDR3: CASRRTSGGNTGELFF. The CDR3 DNA is TGTGCCAGCAGAAGGACTAGCGGGGGGAACACCGGGGAGCTGTTTTTT.

The V and J genes are TRBV19 and TRBJ1-6, with D possibly being TRBD1 (5 bases). The CDR3 extends over 16 amino acids. V was cut by 7 bases and J by 0 bases, with 13 bases left in between. Germline-derived CDR1 and CDR2 are LNHDA and SQIVND (reference sequence). CDR3 sequence: CASTDQGSSYNSPLHF. In nucleotides, the CDR3 is TGTGCCAGTACCGATCAGGGCAGCTCCTATAATTCACCCCTCCACTTT.

The chain links TRBV15 to TRBJ2-2; 11 bases fit TRBD2. CDR3 length: 14 amino acids. The V segment lost 5 bases and the J segment 5 bases; nucleotides outside the gene matches: 1. The germline CDR1 and CDR2 sequences are LNHNV and YYDKDF (reference sequence). This CDR3 is CATSRLAGTGELFF. The DNA for the CDR3 is TGTGCCACCAGCCGACTAGCGGGGACCGGGGAGCTGTTTTTT.

The rearrangement joins TRBV5-4 to TRBJ2-3; 8 bases map to TRBD2. The germline CDR1 and CDR2 sequences are SGHNT and YYREEE (reference sequence). This CDR3 comprises 16 residues. The junction had 11 bases not matched to a gene; V was cut back by 6 bases and J by 2 bases. In nucleotides, the CDR3 is TGTGCCAGCAATAAGTTCAAAGCGGGAGACACAGATACGCAGTATTTT. Protein product: CASNKFKAGDTDTQYF.

The chain recombines TRBV7-2 with TRBJ1-6; 7 positions agree with TRBD1. Losses at the gene ends were 4 bases for V and 9 bases for J; bases not matched to a gene: 9. This CDR3 contains 15 residues. Germline CDR1 reads SGHTA; CDR2 reads FQGNSA. This CDR3 reads CASSWDTGATSPLHF. The CDR3 bases are TGTGCCAGCAGCTGGGATACAGGGGCGACTTCACCCCTCCACTTT. Complete variable domain (other parts from reference TRBV7-2 and TRBJ1-6): GAGVSQSPSNKVTEKGKDVELRCDPISGHTALYWYRQSLGQGLEFLIYFQGNSAPDKSGLPSDRFSAERTGGSVSTLTIQRTQQEDSAVYLCASSWDTGATSPLHFGNGTRLTVT.

The chain has TRBV6-1 and TRBJ2-5, with TRBD1 matching 8 bases. In germline, CDR1 is MNHNS, CDR2 SASEGT. The CDR3 covers 16 residues. With V trimmed by 2 bases and J by 2 bases, 7 bases remained unmatched. CDR3 in amino acids: CASSELDRVAQETQYF. Written as DNA, the CDR3 is TGTGCCAGCAGTGAACTGGACAGGGTCGCTCAAGAGACCCAGTACTTC.

The chain carries TRBV7-9 and TRBJ1-5; 7 bases match TRBD1. The germline V gene has CDR1 SEHNR and CDR2 FQNEAQ (reference sequence). The CDR3 consists of 15 residues. Losses at the gene ends were 5 bases for V and 2 bases for J; bases not matched to a gene: 6. The CDR3: CASSPQGGGNQPQHF. In DNA form, the CDR3 reads TGTGCCAGCAGCCCCCAAGGGGGCGGCAATCAGCCCCAGCATTTT.

Turning to this clone: The same CDR3 also results from other DNA sequences found in this sample. The V gene is TRBV29-1, the J gene TRBJ2-5; D not certain. In germline, CDR1 is SQVTM, CDR2 ANQGSEA. The CDR3 covers 12 residues. V was pared by 3 bases and J by 2 bases, with 7 bases between. DNA for the CDR3: TGCAGCGTTGATAGGACGCAAGAGACCCAGTACTTC. This codes for CSVDRTQETQYF.

This chain uses TRBV18 with TRBJ2-7; 8 nucleotides match TRBD1. Germline CDR1 reads KGHSH; CDR2 reads LQKENI. V lost 3 bases to trimming and J lost 0 bases; unmatched junction nucleotides: 7. The CDR3 is 16 amino acids. DNA of the CDR3: TGTGCCAGCTCACCGTATACCGGGACAGGCTCCTACGAGCAGTACTTC. Its protein is CASSPYTGTGSYEQYF.